This T cell receptor beta chain came from a study of blood T cells in healthy people across ages. General study points: Without sorted subsets, naive and antigen-experienced compartments could not be conclusively compared. Estimates of total diversity, which came from one million sequenced T cells, were considered to be underestimates. Naive T cell percentage showed a strong correlation with the diversity of TCR beta.

The extraction recovered at least 5 micrograms of total RNA per sample. Germline trimming cut 5 bases from V and 6 bases from J; bases unmatched to any gene: 6. CDR3 length: 15 residues. The germline V gene encodes CDR1 SGDLS and CDR2 YYNGEE. On this clonotype: Its cognate antigen is unknown.

A sample-barcoded 5' primer and a J-beta primer mix were used in a second PCR of roughly 7 to 11 cycles. A single record per CDR3 protein comes from TCRdb applying MiXCR to the 5' RACE reads. The sample carries hundreds of thousands of distinct CDR3 sequences, roughly 31% recorded once. Sequencing was performed on blood. The J gene is TRBJ1-6, the V gene TRBV9; 9 positions agree with TRBD1. This clonotype was obtained from a woman over 75 in good health. This chain's CDR3 is CASRAGTGRNSPLHF. The CDR3 coding sequence is TGTGCCAGCAGGGCCGGGACAGGGCGTAATTCACCCCTCCACTTT.